The 30 T cell receptor beta chains below were found in one sample sequenced in a study of T cells in Graves' hyperthyroidism and ophthalmopathy. RNA transcripts yielded amplified TCR beta CDR3 regions. Using the HTBI primer set, a first-round RT-PCR was run on the TCR CDR3. TCRdb ran MiXCR on the multiplex PCR reads and lists one entry per CDR3 protein. This sample carries approximately 740,000 distinct CDR3 sequences, roughly 15% of them seen once, and the ten largest clones take approximately 10%. The sequenced sample consisted of blood. The source of these receptors is a woman aged 18-29 years with Graves' hyperthyroidism.

This clonotype appeared many times. V gene TRBV3-1 combines with J gene TRBJ2-3, with 11 positions matching TRBD2. The germline gives CDR1 LGHDT, CDR2 YNNKEL (reference sequence). With 3 bases clipped from V and 1 base from J, the junction kept 3 bases outside the gene matches. The CDR3 sequence is 16 residues long. This CDR3 reads CASSHSSGGRTDTQYF. In nucleotides, the CDR3 is TGTGCCAGCAGCCACTCTAGCGGGGGGCGCACAGATACGCAGTATTTT.

The chain uses TRBV3-1 and TRBJ2-7; the D gene is possibly TRBD1 (5 bases). The CDR3 length is 13 residues. V was clipped by 4 bases and J by 5 bases, with 12 bases between them. Germline CDR1 is LGHDT and CDR2 is YNNKEL (reference sequence). As DNA, the CDR3 is TGTGCCAGCAGCCCTCCGAACAGGCACGAGCAGTACTTC. This gives the protein CASSPPNRHEQYF.

The chain joins TRBV19 to TRBJ2-1; D unresolved. The germline gives CDR1 LNHDA, CDR2 SQIVND (reference sequence). V was clipped by 0 bases and J by 6 bases, with 12 bases between them. This CDR3 spans 15 amino acids. CDR3 bases: TGTGCCAGTAGTATAGACAGGATCCACCCCAATGAGCAGTTCTTC. Translated: CASSIDRIHPNEQFF.

V and J are TRBV7-9 and TRBJ1-6; a possible D gene is TRBD1 (6 bases). Trimming pared 4 bases from V and 13 bases from J, leaving 23 bases between. Germline-derived CDR1 and CDR2 are SEHNR and FQNEAQ (reference sequence). This CDR3 comprises 16 residues. The CDR3 DNA reads TGTGCCAGCAGCTACGGTTGGACAGAAACCACGGGGCCCCTCCACTTT. This encodes CASSYGWTETTGPLHF. The entire variable domain, with the rest obtained from reference TRBV7-9 and TRBJ1-6, is as follows: DTGVSQNPRHKITKRGQNVTFRCDPISEHNRLYWYRQTLGQGPEFLTYFQNEAQLEKSRLLSDRFSAERPKGSFSTLEIQRTEQGDSAMYLCASSYGWTETTGPLHFGNGTRLTVT.

The table lists this clonotype with a few counts. The chain is built from TRBV6-5 and TRBJ2-7; D tentatively fits TRBD1 or TRBD2 (5 bases each). V lost 0 bases and J lost 3, with 9 bases in between. Germline CDR1 reads MNHEY; CDR2 reads SVGAGI. The CDR3 is 14 residues long. The CDR3 region is CASSYSGESYEQYF. The CDR3 coding sequence is TGTGCCAGCAGTTACTCAGGGGAGAGCTACGAGCAGTACTTC.

This clonotype was seen many times. The chain links TRBV19 to TRBJ2-1; D gene unclear. CDR1 and CDR2 (germline): LNHDA, SQIVND (reference sequence). The CDR3 covers 16 residues. The V end lost 1 base, the J end lost 2 bases, and 12 bases lay between the germline ends. CDR3 coding DNA: TGTGCCAGTAGTATAGGACGCTCATTGACCTACAATGAGCAGTTCTTC. This codes for CASSIGRSLTYNEQFF.

The sample holds many counts of this clonotype. The rearrangement joins TRBV30 to TRBJ2-7; weak D call: TRBD1 (6 bases). Germline CDR1 is GTSNPN and CDR2 is SVGIG (reference sequence). V was cut by 2 bases and J by 3 bases, with 11 bases left in between. The CDR3 covers 13 residues. The CDR3, as DNA: TGTGCCTGGAGTAGGGGGACCTTCTACGAGCAGTACTTC. Translation: CAWSRGTFYEQYF.

The genes are TRBV6-5 and TRBJ2-1, with a weak D call TRBD2 (6 bases). The ends were cut back, 4 bases at V and 5 bases at J, with 15 bases in the middle. The CDR3 spans 15 residues. Germline CDR1 is MNHEY and CDR2 is SVGAGI. CDR3 in amino acids: CASSSSWDLNNEQFF. For the CDR3, the DNA is TGTGCCAGCAGTTCCTCGTGGGACTTAAACAATGAGCAGTTCTTC.

This clonotype has ten or more counts. This CDR3 is CASSLGTPNEQFF. CDR3 nucleotide sequence: TGTGCCAGCAGCTTAGGGACACCCAATGAGCAGTTCTTC. The chain combines TRBV7-9 with TRBJ2-1, with D possibly matching TRBD1 (5 bases). Trimming removed 1 base from V and 6 bases from J, with 7 bases in between. The CDR3 loop spans 13 amino acids. Germline V gives CDR1 SEHNR, CDR2 FQNEAQ (reference sequence).

J is TRBJ2-7 and V is TRBV2; 8 nucleotides align to TRBD2. The V and J ends lost 10 bases and 2 bases, in that order; junction bases with no gene match: 13. Germline V lookup: CDR1 SNHLY, CDR2 FYNNEI. The CDR3 contains 15 residues. The CDR3 nucleotides are TGTGCCATCCACGGCGGAACGGGAGGGCCCTACGAGCAGTACTTC. Translated: CAIHGGTGGPYEQYF.

The V call is TRBV10-3, the J call TRBJ2-7, with 10 bases fitting TRBD1. The germline V gene has CDR1 ENHRY and CDR2 SYGVKD. The CDR3 length is 13 residues. V gave up 6 bases and J gave up 3 bases; unmatched junction bases: 2. CDR3 amino acids: CAISGQGDYEQYF. DNA of the CDR3: TGTGCCATCAGCGGACAGGGGGACTACGAGCAGTACTTC.

In this sample, this clonotype turned up a few times. This chain connects TRBV12-3 or TRBV12-4 to TRBJ2-5; TRBD2 matches 7 bases. V trimming: 7 bases; J trimming: 5 bases; junction bases outside the gene matches: 10. The CDR3 contains 14 residues. CDR3 sequence: CASKGGSSQETQYF. CDR3 sequence (DNA): TGTGCCAGCAAGGGCGGGAGTAGCCAGGAGACCCAGTACTTC.

This clonotype showed up just a few times. This chain links TRBV6-1 with TRBJ2-7; D gene ambiguous. The V gene lost 0 bases and the J gene lost 7 bases, with 7 bases spanning the gap. The CDR3 runs to 12 residues. In germline, CDR1 is MNHNS, CDR2 SASEGT. The CDR3 reads CASSEAGEEQYF. The CDR3 DNA reads as TGTGCCAGCAGTGAAGCGGGCGAGGAGCAGTACTTC.

This clonotype has more than one count but fewer than ten. This rearrangement joins TRBV7-9 to TRBJ2-1; no firm D call. The germline V gene encodes CDR1 SEHNR and CDR2 FQNEAQ (reference sequence). The CDR3 spans 13 residues. The CDR3 sequence: CGSGAPNYNEQFF. The DNA of the CDR3 is TGTGGGTCAGGAGCCCCTAACTACAATGAGCAGTTCTTC.

Only a few counts were recorded for this clonotype. This chain joins TRBV4-1 and TRBJ2-2, with 7 bases identical to TRBD1. V gave up 4 bases and J gave up 9 bases; unmatched junction bases: 5. From germline, CDR1 is MGHRA and CDR2 YSYEKL. This CDR3 has 13 residues. CDR3 amino acids: CASSLAGGRELFF. CDR3 DNA: TGCGCCAGCAGCCTCGCAGGGGGTCGGGAGCTGTTTTTT.

There are many counts of this clonotype. This chain uses TRBV7-2 with TRBJ2-7; D gene uncertain. The length of the CDR3 is 14 residues. CDR1 and CDR2 from the germline V gene are SGHTA and FQGNSA. V was clipped by 4 bases and J by 2 bases, with 12 bases between them. The CDR3 nucleotides are TGTGCCAGCAGCTCGATACAGCCCCCCTACGAGCAGTACTTC. As protein: CASSSIQPPYEQYF. Supplemented by reference TRBV7-2 and TRBJ2-7, the full variable domain reads GAGVSQSPSNKVTEKGKDVELRCDPISGHTALYWYRQSLGQGLEFLIYFQGNSAPDKSGLPSDRFSAERTGGSVSTLTIQRTQQEDSAVYLCASSSIQPPYEQYFGPGTRLTVT.

This clonotype occurred a few times. V and J are TRBV18 and TRBJ2-7; 8 positions match TRBD2. Germline V gene lookup returns CDR1 KGHSH and CDR2 LQKENI. V dropped 2 bases and J dropped 4; count of bases not matched to a gene: 10. The CDR3 has 16 residues. The CDR3 protein is CASSPAGRGYQYEQYF. As DNA, the CDR3 is TGTGCCAGCTCACCAGCCGGGAGGGGATACCAATACGAGCAGTACTTC.

This clonotype was picked up a small number of times. The rearrangement joins TRBV18 to TRBJ2-1, with no clear D. The CDR3 covers 13 residues. CDR1 is KGHSH, CDR2 LQKENI, per germline. V was clipped by 3 bases and J by 2 bases, with 5 bases between them. DNA of the CDR3: TGTGCCAGCTCACCTTGGACCTACAATGAGCAGTTCTTC. Protein product: CASSPWTYNEQFF.

This clonotype turned up a few times. The genes are TRBV18 and TRBJ2-3; 7 bases map to TRBD1. Germline trimming cut 2 bases from V and 2 bases from J; bases unmatched to any gene: 13. This CDR3 has 18 amino acids. CDR1 is KGHSH and CDR2 is LQKENI in the germline V gene. CDR3 in amino acids: CASSPFLPETGITDTQYF. The CDR3 coding sequence is TGTGCCAGCTCACCATTTCTTCCCGAGACAGGGATCACAGATACGCAGTATTTT.

In this sample, this clonotype turned up many times. V and J are TRBV6-1 and TRBJ2-5; a possible D gene is TRBD1 (5 bases). Germline values: CDR1 MNHNS, CDR2 SASEGT. The CDR3 has 13 amino acids. Trimming removed 6 bases at V and 0 bases at J, with 8 bases between. CDR3 nucleotide sequence: TGTGCCAGCAGGACGACAGACCAAGAGACCCAGTACTTC. Its protein is CASRTTDQETQYF.

This clonotype was seen at least ten times. This rearrangement joins TRBV7-8 to TRBJ1-5; TRBD1 is a possible D gene (6 bases). This CDR3 comprises 19 residues. CDR1 and CDR2 from the germline V gene are SGHVS and FQNEAQ. V was trimmed by 5 bases and J by 0 bases, leaving 23 bases between them. CDR3: CASSAARGQMTYSNQPQHF. CDR3 in DNA: TGTGCCAGCAGCGCCGCGAGAGGACAGATGACATATAGCAATCAGCCCCAGCATTTT. The whole variable domain, filled in from reference TRBV7-8 and TRBJ1-5, reads GAGVSQSPRYKVAKRGQDVALRCDPISGHVSLFWYQQALGQGPEFLTYFQNEAQLDKSGLPSDRFFAERPEGSVSTLKIQRTQQEDSAVYLCASSAARGQMTYSNQPQHFGDGTRLSIL.

This clonotype has at least ten counts. This chain connects TRBV28 to TRBJ2-7, with 8 bases lining up with TRBD2. The CDR3 sequence is 15 residues long. The junction had 7 bases not matched to a gene; V was cut back by 5 bases and J by 1 base. From germline, CDR1 is MDHEN and CDR2 SYDVKM. The CDR3 DNA sequence: TGTGCCAGCAGTCCCCGACTAGCGCTGTCCTACGAGCAGTACTTC. Translation gives CASSPRLALSYEQYF.

Many counts were recorded for this clonotype. This chain joins TRBV6-2 or TRBV6-3 and TRBJ2-7, with D possibly being TRBD2 (6 bases). From germline, CDR1 is MNHEY and CDR2 SVGEGT. V lost 6 bases and J 2 bases, leaving 11 bases between the germline ends. This CDR3 has 13 amino acids. This CDR3 reads CASSASEPYEQYF. The CDR3, as DNA: TGTGCCAGCAGCGCTAGCGAACCCTACGAGCAGTACTTC.

This clonotype was observed at least ten times. This chain links TRBV11-2 with TRBJ2-5; D perhaps matches TRBD1 (6 bases). CDR1 and CDR2 from the germline V gene are SGHAT and FQNNGV. V was shortened by 2 bases and J by 3 bases, with 10 bases between the two germline ends. This CDR3 has 14 amino acids. The CDR3: CASSLWQGKETQYF. As DNA, the CDR3 is TGTGCCAGCAGCTTATGGCAGGGGAAAGAGACCCAGTACTTC.

This clonotype was detected a few times. This chain joins TRBV5-6 and TRBJ1-1; D is unresolved. CDR3 length equals 13 residues. V lost 2 bases to trimming and J lost 3 bases, with 8 bases between them. Germline assignment: CDR1 SGHDT and CDR2 YYEEEE. The CDR3 DNA reads TGTGCCAGCAGCTTTGGGAGGGACACTGAAGCTTTCTTT. It translates to CASSFGRDTEAFF.

There are a few counts of this clonotype. The chain employs TRBV10-3 and TRBJ1-2; D unresolved. There are 13 residues in the CDR3. Trimming took 0 bases from V and 6 from J, leaving 8 bases between them. Germline CDR1 and CDR2: ENHRY and SYGVKD. The CDR3 bases are TGTGCCATCAGTGAGTCGACTCAGGATGGCTACACCTTC. Residues: CAISESTQDGYTF.

The J gene is TRBJ2-5, the V gene TRBV4-1; D call uncertain. V was cut by 0 bases and J by 0 bases, with 8 bases left in between. The CDR3 is 15 residues long. Germline CDR1 and CDR2: MGHRA and YSYEKL. CDR3 region: CASSQDEVNQETQYF. CDR3 DNA: TGCGCCAGCAGCCAAGACGAGGTTAACCAAGAGACCCAGTACTTC.

In its sample, this clonotype was seen many times. The chain is built from TRBV20-1 and TRBJ2-1; TRBD2 matches 9 bases. Trimming removed 0 bases from V and 2 bases from J; junction bases left unmatched: 8. CDR3 size: 17 residues. Germline assignment: CDR1 DFQATT and CDR2 SNEGSKA (reference sequence). CDR3 nucleotide sequence: TGCAGTGCTAGAGATTTTAGGGCTAGCGGGACCTACAATGAGCAGTTCTTC. Translating it yields CSARDFRASGTYNEQFF.

This clonotype was seen many times. J is TRBJ2-1 and V is TRBV24-1, with 10 bases lining up with TRBD2. The germline V gene has CDR1 KGHDR and CDR2 SFDVKD. Trimming cost V 7 bases and J 5 bases; bases outside gene matches: 7. CDR3 length: 15 amino acids. The CDR3 sequence is CATRDSGRRHNEQFF. The CDR3 DNA sequence: TGTGCCACCAGGGATAGCGGGAGGAGGCACAATGAGCAGTTCTTC.

This clonotype has at least ten counts. The chain recombines TRBV7-9 with TRBJ2-3; a weak D match, TRBD2 (5 bases). Germline CDR1 reads SEHNR; CDR2 reads FQNEAQ (reference sequence). This CDR3 is built from 14 residues. V was clipped by 8 bases and J by 0 bases, with 12 bases between them. The CDR3 DNA follows: TGTGCCAGCCGCCGACTAAGTAGCACAGATACGCAGTATTTT. This translates into CASRRLSSTDTQYF. The full variable domain, rest sourced from reference TRBV7-9 and TRBJ2-3, is DTGVSQNPRHKITKRGQNVTFRCDPISEHNRLYWYRQTLGQGPEFLTYFQNEAQLEKSRLLSDRFSAERPKGSFSTLEIQRTEQGDSAMYLCASRRLSSTDTQYFGPGTRLTVL.